These T cell receptor beta chains were read from a single sample in a study of blood T cell repertoires in COVID-19. Clones were sequenced by immunoSEQ multiplex PCR, and TCRdb holds only the in-frame ones, with some missing. This sample has about 150,000 clones, with 65% to 80% found just once. Sequencing was carried out using peripheral blood. These receptors all stem from a middle-aged man with acute or convalescent COVID-19. CDR3s include the opening cysteine and the closing phenylalanine or tryptophan. The size of a clone is reported for some rows only, either as once, few or many, or as a class for expanded clones.

cdr3_aa | j_call | clone_size | cdr3_length | v_call
CASSTGNRLHF | TRBJ1-5 | few | 11 | TRBV19
CASSGGQNTEAFF | TRBJ1-1 | . | 13 | TRBV9
CAISDFSGGPNNEQFF | TRBJ2-1 | . | 16 | TRBV10-3
CASSPNQLNTEAFF | TRBJ1-1 | . | 14 | TRBV11-2
CASSLGRQGDGYEQFF | TRBJ2-1 | . | 16 | TRBV7-8
CSARAAPAFF | TRBJ1-1 | . | 10 | TRBV20-1
CASSLDRPFPETQYF | TRBJ2-5 | . | 15 | TRBV5-1
CAWSISGKNSPLHF | TRBJ1-6 | . | 14 | TRBV30
CASSQSGTYNYGYTF | TRBJ1-2 | . | 15 | TRBV27
CASSHHQSTSGRFYNEQFF | TRBJ2-1 | few | 19 | TRBV14
CASSSRVDGEAFF | TRBJ1-1 | . | 13 | TRBV19
CASSRTGSTEAFF | TRBJ1-1 | . | 13 | TRBV11-1
CASSPSGQGVRGYTF | TRBJ1-2 | . | 15 | TRBV7-2
CASSSDRAKFEAFF | TRBJ1-1 | . | 14 | TRBV18
CATRATDTQYF | TRBJ2-3 | . | 11 | TRBV28
CATSPPAQELSYNEQFF | TRBJ2-1 | . | 17 | TRBV24-1
CASSIVGVNTGELFF | TRBJ2-2 | . | 15 | TRBV19
CSASPRNTGELFF | TRBJ2-2 | . | 13 | TRBV20-1
CASSYGGHLSGNTIYF | TRBJ1-3 | few | 16 | TRBV6-5
CASSLESDQPQHF | TRBJ1-5 | . | 13 | TRBV11-2
CASSPYRDRESFDTEAFF | TRBJ1-1 | . | 18 | TRBV6-8
CASSLPLAGDDTQYF | TRBJ2-3 | few | 15 | TRBV5-1
CTSTGTANTGELFF | TRBJ2-2 | . | 14 | TRBV1
CASSLARDYEQYF | TRBJ2-7 | . | 13 | TRBV27
CASSPGQGVRQPQHF | TRBJ1-5 | few | 15 | TRBV10-2
CSASPGRQPSYEQYF | TRBJ2-7 | . | 15 | TRBV20-1
CASSLVSTDTQYF | TRBJ2-3 | . | 13 | TRBV5-4
CASSEARAGFDTGELFF | TRBJ2-2 | . | 17 | TRBV6-1
CASKRSGLGFNEQFF | TRBJ2-1 | few | 15 | TRBV2
CASSEFSGTLRTDTQYF | TRBJ2-3 | . | 17 | TRBV2
CASSLGRWGLADAYEQYF | TRBJ2-7 | . | 18 | TRBV7-8
CASRSTGPNTEAFF | TRBJ1-1 | few | 14 | TRBV6-5
CASSPDRGNGEQYF | TRBJ2-7 | . | 14 | TRBV7-9
CASTRRGDAVTEAFF | TRBJ1-1 | . | 15 | TRBV9
CASSQGHLNEQFF | TRBJ2-1 | . | 13 | TRBV3-1/TRBV3-2
CASSSPGTGNTIYF | TRBJ1-3 | . | 14 | TRBV11-2
CASSAEMEQYF | TRBJ2-7 | few | 11 | TRBV12-3/TRBV12-4
CASSPRTGKDQPQHF | TRBJ1-5 | . | 15 | TRBV5-1
CASSPGQGYTEAFF | TRBJ1-1 | . | 14 | TRBV7-2
CATSRVIADTQYF | TRBJ2-3 | . | 13 | TRBV15